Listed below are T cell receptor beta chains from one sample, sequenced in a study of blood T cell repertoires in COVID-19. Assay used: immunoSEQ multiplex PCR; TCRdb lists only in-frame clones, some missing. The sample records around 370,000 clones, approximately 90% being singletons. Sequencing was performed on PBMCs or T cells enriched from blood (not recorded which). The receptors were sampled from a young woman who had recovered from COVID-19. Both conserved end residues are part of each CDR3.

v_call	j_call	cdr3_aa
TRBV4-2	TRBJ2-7	CASSQDLAVNQQYF
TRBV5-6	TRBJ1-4	CASSLYAGQGTTNEKLFF
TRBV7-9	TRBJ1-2	CASSLALDSHYGYTF
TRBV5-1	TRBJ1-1	CASSTARSEAFF
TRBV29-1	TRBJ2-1	CSVKTTDGGYNEQFF
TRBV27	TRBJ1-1	CASSGQGARFDTEAFF
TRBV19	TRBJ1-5	CASSMDRDIQPQHF
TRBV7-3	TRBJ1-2	CASSPGAGAGGYTF
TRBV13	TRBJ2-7	CASSLGGTGGHEQYF
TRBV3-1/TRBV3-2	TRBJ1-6	CASSPATGVNSPLHF
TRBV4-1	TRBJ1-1	CASSQGGARTNTEAFF
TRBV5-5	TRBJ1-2	CASSLQPRAANYGYTF
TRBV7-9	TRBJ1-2	CASSLWGDYGYTF
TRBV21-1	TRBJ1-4	CASSNYRGIRTQGEKLFF
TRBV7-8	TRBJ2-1	CASIVSGGYNEQFF
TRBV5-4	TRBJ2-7	CASSQQGGEQYF
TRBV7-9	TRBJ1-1	CASSFWTEGAEAFF
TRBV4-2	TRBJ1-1	CASSPLGQGERGAEAFF
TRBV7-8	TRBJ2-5	CASSLAWAGQVETQYF
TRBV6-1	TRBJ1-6	CASSERGQSSYNSPLHF
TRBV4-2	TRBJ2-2	CASSQAEGWAGELFF
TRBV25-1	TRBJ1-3	CASMSSGNTIYF
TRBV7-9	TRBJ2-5	CASSFREGETQYF
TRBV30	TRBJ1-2	CAWSVTGDGGYTF
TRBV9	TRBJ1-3	CASSVEVQASGNTIYF
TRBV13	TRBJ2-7	CASSYGTGSNEQYF
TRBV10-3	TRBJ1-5	CATQAGGSEPQHF
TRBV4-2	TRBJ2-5	CASSGTGVPSETQYF
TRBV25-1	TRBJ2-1	CASSEDAGGPGNEQFF
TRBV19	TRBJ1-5	CASTRDKRDYSNQPQHF
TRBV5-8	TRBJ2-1	CASSVWGLNFGTGRNEQFF
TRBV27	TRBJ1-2	CASQGQGAPGYTF
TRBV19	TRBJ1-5	CASSLRRQGGQPQHF
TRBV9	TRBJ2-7	CASSVATGIEQYF
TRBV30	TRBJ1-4	CAWSVQGGSNEKLFF
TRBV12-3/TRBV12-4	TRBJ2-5	CASSSYRETQYF
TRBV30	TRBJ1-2	CASQGNNYGYTF
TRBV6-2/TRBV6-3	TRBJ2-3	CASSSGLASDTQYF
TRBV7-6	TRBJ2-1	CASSLGEGANEQFF
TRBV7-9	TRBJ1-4	CASSPGQDQPWEKLFF
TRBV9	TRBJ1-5	CASSVSPGVTQPQHF
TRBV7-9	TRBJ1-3	CASSQTAGNTIYF
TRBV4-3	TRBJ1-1	CASSQGIQSEAFF
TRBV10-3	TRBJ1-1	CAIREGQGAGEAFF
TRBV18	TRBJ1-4	CASSHLTDDREKLFF
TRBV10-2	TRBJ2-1	CASSGGIRAGGSNEQFF
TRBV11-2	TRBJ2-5	CASSRQDSKETQYF
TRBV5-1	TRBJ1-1	CASSWRDRTMNTEAFF
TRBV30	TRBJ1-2	CAWRFRAYGYTF
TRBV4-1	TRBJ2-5	CASSQEGGETQYF
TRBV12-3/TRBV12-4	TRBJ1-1	CASSQVVAEAFF
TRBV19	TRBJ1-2	CASSTAGTGVYGYTF
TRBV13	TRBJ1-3	CASSARGQGYGNTIYF
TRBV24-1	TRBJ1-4	CATSDSDRNEKLFF
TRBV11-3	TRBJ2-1	CASSPRLISSYNEQFF